This record looks at one T cell receptor (beta chain) sequence and its context. Its antigen is currently not known. The sample holds no much larger clone one base away, and base qualities are not on file. The instrument was an Illumina NovaSeq 6000. cDNA libraries for TCRalpha and TCRbeta were prepared by 5'RACE using constant-segment primers, with sample barcodes and unique molecular identifiers added. RNA was extracted from every sample with Trizol reagent. Libraries were amplified in two PCR steps, with a second sample barcode and Illumina TruSeq adapters added in the second step. The libraries were sequenced on an Illumina NovaSeq using 2 x 150 bp paired-end reads. The study's own analysis went as follows. With migec v1.2.7, reads were demultiplexed and then collapsed into UMI-guided consensus sequences. Using mixcr v2.1.11, UMI consensuses were aligned to TRA and TRB V and J templates and then assembled into clonotypes. Expanded or contracted clonotypes were those called significant by both edgeR and NoisET, with noise models trained on biological replicates. For edgeR calls, a false discovery rate-adjusted p below 0.01 and a log2 fold-change threshold of 1 were applied. As an exploratory analysis of dynamics, PCA with hierarchical clustering was applied to max-normalized trajectories of the 1000 most abundant clonotypes. The CD4 or CD8 phenotype of responding clones was assigned using the separately sequenced CD4+ and CD8+ repertoires. The public reads were quality trimmed at Q25 with fastp and then assembled into clones with MiXCR by TCRdb, keeping productive beta chains. Under each unique CDR3 protein, matching rows form one entry showing the most common genes and DNA. These V and J calls are TCRdb output, not the study's own analysis. Here the sample has 400,000 to 500,000 distinct CDR3 sequences; around 20% occur a single time. Approximately 8.4% of the sample is in the top ten clones.

Ficoll-Paque density gradient centrifugation was used to isolate PBMCs. The data were taken from a study of T-cell memory formation after mild COVID-19 (dated by TCRdb to about 2021). For the study in its entirety: TCR sequence clusters from the two donors were found to be largely donor specific. In a couple of donors, T-cell clones that expanded and contracted after mild COVID-19 were tracked by sequencing TCRalpha and TCRbeta repertoires over time. Two young, previously healthy adult volunteers made up the cohort, one male and one female.

Trimming costs V 6 bases and J 5 bases, and their ends lie 11 bases apart. The germline V gene encodes CDR1 MNHEY and CDR2 SVGAGI. Measured from the cysteine to the phenylalanine, the CDR3 is 13 residues long. The only DNA kept is the CDR3, 39 bases in frame from the first base. Overall study results and their limits: Contracting CD4+ clones were found mainly in CM and EM memory subsets, while CD8+ clones were enriched in EMRA. Only two mild cases were covered in the study, and larger cohorts including severe cases with pre-infection samples were considered necessary. Some responding clones were detected in pre-infection memory, which suggested that pre-existing cross-reactive memory T cells had joined the SARS-CoV-2 response. Balanced CD4/CD8 phenotypes were observed for clones contracting from day 15 to 85, whereas a bias towards CD4+ was observed for a second wave of clones expanding from day 15 to 37. The second-wave clones that peaked on day 37 were not confirmed to be SARS-CoV-2 specific.

Material: PBMCs or a T cell subset sorted from them (not recorded which). This receptor was identified in an adult woman who had mild COVID-19 (a few samples of this study predate the infection). The sample titles of this study are shuffled in the database, so cell type and time point are left out; the donor was told from shared clones. The V and J segments used are TRBV6-5 and TRBJ2-1; the D gene is perhaps TRBD2, from 6 matching bases. The CDR3: CASSRLDHNEQFF. The sequenced DNA: TGTGCCAGCAGCCGACTAGATCACAATGAGCAGTTCTTC.